These 5 T cell receptor beta chains share one sample of origin, sequenced in a study of T cell responses to AZD1222 COVID-19 vaccine. Sequencing used immunoSEQ multiplex PCR; TCRdb keeps in-frame clones, though not all of them. This sample has 90,000 to 150,000 clones, with 80% to 90% found just once. The material was peripheral blood, obtained on day 0 of AZD1222 vaccination. These receptors were taken from an adult in good health.

This chain connects TRBV2 to TRBJ2-4; no clear D gene. The CDR3 is 14 amino acids. V was pared by 4 bases and J by 1 base, with 8 bases between. Germline CDR1 is SNHLY and CDR2 is FYNNEI. For the CDR3, the DNA is TGTGCCAGCAGTGTGAACCAGGCCAAAAACATTCAGTACTTC. Amino acids: CASSVNQAKNIQYF.

This chain links TRBV27 with TRBJ1-4, with a tentative D call TRBD1 (6 bases). V lost 6 bases and J lost 7, with 15 bases in between. This CDR3 has 14 amino acids. Germline assignment: CDR1 MNHEY and CDR2 SMNVEV (reference sequence). DNA of the CDR3: TGTGCCAGCAGACGGGGGGGCGCCGTTGAAAAACTGTTTTTT. Residues: CASRRGGAVEKLFF.

This chain uses TRBV2 with TRBJ2-2; no clear D. Trimming left V 4 bases short and J 0 bases short, with 15 bases between. The CDR3 covers 17 residues. Germline CDR1 reads SNHLY; CDR2 reads FYNNEI. CDR3 nucleotides: TGTGCCAGCAGTGCGACCTCTAGATTGACGAACACCGGGGAGCTGTTTTTT. Translated: CASSATSRLTNTGELFF.

The rearrangement links TRBV3-1 (or the pseudogene TRBV3-2) to TRBJ1-3; D is unresolved. V gave up 1 base and J gave up 0 bases, with 7 bases separating them. Per the germline V gene, CDR1 is LGHDT and CDR2 is YNNKEL (reference sequence). The CDR3 has 15 residues. The CDR3 bases are TGTGCCAGCAGCCAAGCCAGGAACTCTGGAAACACCATATATTTT. Protein product: CASSQARNSGNTIYF.

V and J are TRBV6-2 or TRBV6-3 and TRBJ2-5; TRBD1 matches 7 bases. Looked up from germline, CDR1 is MNHEY and CDR2 is SVGEGT. J was trimmed by 4 bases and V by 0 bases; bases with no gene match: 8. The CDR3 sequence is 16 residues long. The CDR3 loop is CASSYSTGPGRETQYF. The CDR3 bases are TGTGCCAGCAGTTACTCGACAGGGCCAGGTCGAGAGACCCAGTACTTC.